This T cell receptor (beta chain) derives from a study of naive and memory T cell subsets (TCRdb year 2017). In terms of the full investigation: According to the figure summarizing the samples, there were around 10 blood donors, 7 tuberculin skin test biopsies and 3 saline control biopsies. PCR2 was typically performed as a SYBR Green qPCR that was stopped at a set threshold, although end-point PCR (about 6 cycles) could be used instead for low-input samples. Findings and caveats that apply to the study as a whole: The potential sensitivity of the RNA-based method to TCR transcript changes with T cell activation and differentiation was acknowledged.

For whole blood analysis, 2.5 ml of peripheral blood was collected from healthy adult volunteers into Tempus tubes, and RNA was extracted following the manufacturer's instructions. The study reported a robust and sensitive protocol to amplify, sequence and analyze TCRs, based on 3' ligation of a UMI-containing oligonucleotide to TCR cDNA. Before reverse transcription, total RNA that had not been cell sorted was treated with RQ1 DNase, with a target input of roughly 1 to 1,100 ng. Libraries were prepared from skin biopsies and whole blood to test how robust the pipeline was in samples where T cells are a minority population. The library was made by 5' RACE. For the blood and skin samples, TCR RNA was reverse transcribed with SuperScript IV using primers for the alpha and beta constant regions. The ligated cDNA was amplified by four rounds of PCR, in which nested alpha and beta constant region primers were used together with the SP2 primer. An oligonucleotide carrying the Illumina SP2 primer and a UMI was ligated to the 3' end of the cDNA by means of T4 RNA ligase 1. To prevent hairpin formation, the 12-nucleotide UMI was made up of two random hexamers with an eight-base spacer between them. From the second PCR onward, the TCR alpha and beta chain libraries were handled separately, and dual indexing was used for multiplexing. After pooling, the indexed libraries were analyzed by capillary electrophoresis and sequenced on either an Illumina MiSeq or NextSeq. PhiX DNA at roughly 4.5-8% was spiked into libraries to increase base diversity and improve cluster recognition. Processing in the source paper ran as follows. Demultiplexor extracted UMIs from read 2, combined them with read 1 TCR sequence, and split reads by sample indices. Decombinator identified V and J genes and V-J junctions and gave each TCR a five-part identifier that included V and J deletions. Collapsinator relied on UMIs to correct both sequencing errors and PCR amplification heterogeneity, producing a UMI-based abundance for each TCR. Identifiers were converted to nucleotide sequence by CDR3Translator and translated to amino acids, and CDR3 regions were extracted on the basis of terminal motifs. After normalization to the amount of input RNA, error-corrected alpha and beta TCR counts from blood and skin were compared. Through fastp at Q25 and MiXCR, TCRdb rebuilt clones from the public reads, retaining in-frame beta chains. Rows are combined by CDR3 protein, so each entry shows the most common genes and DNA. TCRdb assigned the V and J calls; the authors' analysis was not used. The sample table records under 25,000 distinct CDR3 sequences; 4.2% of these occur just once. Of the sample, 6.5% to 10% is held by the ten largest clones.

Note on this clonotype: What antigen it recognizes has not been identified. No base quality information exists; no much larger clone differs at one position.

This TCR derives from a male donor in good health.

The nucleotide sequence reads as follows: TGTGCCAGCAGCTTGGACCAGGGGGCTATCGGGGAGCTGTTTTTT. Its protein reads: CASSLDQGAIGELFF. The V and J segments used are TRBV5-4 and TRBJ2-2; the junction holds 8 bases that match TRBD1. The germline V gene encodes CDR1 SGHNT and CDR2 YYREEE (reference sequence). The CDR3 has 15 amino acids, counting the end cysteine and phenylalanine. The entry retains the CDR3 DNA only, 45 bases that are in frame from base 1. V loses 0 bases at its end and J loses 7 bases; junction bases beyond the gene matches: 5.